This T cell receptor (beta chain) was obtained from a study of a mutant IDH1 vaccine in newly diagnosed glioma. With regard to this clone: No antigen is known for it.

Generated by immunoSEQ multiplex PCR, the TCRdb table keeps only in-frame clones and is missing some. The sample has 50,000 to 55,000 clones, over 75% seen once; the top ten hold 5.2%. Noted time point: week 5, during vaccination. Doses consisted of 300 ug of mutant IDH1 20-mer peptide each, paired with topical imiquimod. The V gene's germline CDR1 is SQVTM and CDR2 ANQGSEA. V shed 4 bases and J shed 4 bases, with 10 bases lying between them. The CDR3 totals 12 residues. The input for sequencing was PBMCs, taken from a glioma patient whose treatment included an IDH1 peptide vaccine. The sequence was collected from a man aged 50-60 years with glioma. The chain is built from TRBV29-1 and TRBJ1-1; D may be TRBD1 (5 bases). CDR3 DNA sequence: TGCAGCGTTGGGACATCGGGCACTGAAGCTTTCTTT. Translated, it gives CSVGTSGTEAFF.